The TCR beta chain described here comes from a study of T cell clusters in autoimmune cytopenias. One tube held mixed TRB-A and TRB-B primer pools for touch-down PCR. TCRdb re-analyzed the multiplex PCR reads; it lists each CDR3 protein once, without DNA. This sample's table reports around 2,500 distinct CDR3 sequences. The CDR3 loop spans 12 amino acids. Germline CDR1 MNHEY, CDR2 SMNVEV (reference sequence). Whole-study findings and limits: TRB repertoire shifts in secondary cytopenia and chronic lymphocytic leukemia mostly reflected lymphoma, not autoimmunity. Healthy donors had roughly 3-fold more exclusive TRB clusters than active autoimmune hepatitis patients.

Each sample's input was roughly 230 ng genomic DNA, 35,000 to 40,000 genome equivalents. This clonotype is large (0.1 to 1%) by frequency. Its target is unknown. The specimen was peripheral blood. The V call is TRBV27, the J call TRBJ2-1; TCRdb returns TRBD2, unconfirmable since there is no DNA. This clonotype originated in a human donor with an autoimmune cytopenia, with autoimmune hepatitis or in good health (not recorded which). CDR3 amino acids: CASSLIGEPQFF.